This T cell receptor (beta chain) was sequenced for a study of T-cell reconstitution after alpha-beta-depleted transplantation in children. Unique molecular identifiers were built into the TCRbeta library. MiXCR was run by TCRdb on the PCR reads, yielding one entry per CDR3 protein. The sample gives 420,000 or so distinct CDR3 sequences, approximately 10% of which show up once; roughly 6% is in the top ten. This clonotype was counted between two and nine times. Germline CDR1 reads MNHNY; CDR2 reads SVGAGI (reference sequence). V lost 3 bases to trimming and J lost 10 bases; unmatched junction nucleotides: 5. The CDR3 runs 13 residues.

The V call is TRBV6-6, the J call TRBJ2-1; 8 bases align to TRBD2. This clonotype originated in a human donor who donated a stem cell graft to a child with acute myeloid leukemia. The sequencing used PBMCs from the stem cell graft donor, collected from the stem cell graft. In nucleotides, the CDR3 is TGTGCCAGCAGTTATGGGTCTAGCGGGGAGCAGTTCTTC. This codes for CASSYGSSGEQFF.